This passage covers 31 T cell receptor beta chains from one sample sequenced in a study of cytomegalovirus exposure and HLA in healthy donors. This PCR relied on a set of 60 Vbeta primers and 13 Jbeta primers. Here immunoSEQ multiplex PCR was the method, and the copy in TCRdb shows in-frame clones only, minus some. The data contain around 140,000 clones, 82% of them seen just once; the ten biggest clones take up approximately 1.9%. Sequenced input: PBMCs. Source of these receptors: a woman aged 40-49 years in good health and CMV-seronegative.

The gene calls are TRBV10-1 and TRBJ1-6, with 7 positions matching TRBD1. V shed 5 bases, J shed 7 bases, and the junction held 11 bases outside the gene matches. This CDR3 has 16 residues. Germline lookup yields CDR1 WNHNN and CDR2 SYGVQD (reference sequence). In DNA form, the CDR3 reads TGCGCCAGCAGTATCAAATCGGACAGGCCGAATTCACCCCTCCACTTT. As protein: CASSIKSDRPNSPLHF.

The CDR3 DNA reads as TGTGCCAGCGGGGAGACAGGGGCCTACGAGCAGTACTTC. Translating it yields CASGETGAYEQYF. The rearrangement uses TRBV28 and TRBJ2-7; 8 nucleotides agree with TRBD1. From germline, CDR1 is MDHEN and CDR2 SYDVKM. The CDR3 spans 13 residues. V dropped 8 bases and J dropped 2; count of bases not matched to a gene: 5.

The chain recombines TRBV11-2 with TRBJ1-5, with D uncertain. Looked up from germline, CDR1 is SGHAT and CDR2 is FQNNGV. This CDR3 has 12 residues. Trimming removed 3 bases from V and 10 bases from J, with 10 bases in between. The CDR3 reads CASSFLEGPQHF. As DNA, the CDR3 is TGTGCCAGCAGCTTTCTGGAGGGTCCCCAGCATTTT.

Only a few counts were recorded for this clone. This chain links TRBV28 with TRBJ2-2; 7 nucleotides agree with TRBD1. The germline CDR1 and CDR2 sequences are MDHEN and SYDVKM. The CDR3 spans 15 residues. V shed 2 bases, J shed 9 bases, and the junction held 9 bases outside the gene matches. CDR3 in amino acids: CASSLNRGSRRELFF. In DNA, the CDR3 is TGTGCCAGCAGTTTAAACAGGGGTTCGAGGAGGGAGCTGTTTTTT.

The genes are TRBV7-7 and TRBJ2-1; 7 bases map to TRBD1. Germline-derived CDR1 and CDR2 are SSHAT and FNYEAQ (reference sequence). The CDR3 is 13 amino acids. Unmatched junction bases numbered 4, after V lost 4 bases and J lost 7 bases. CDR3 amino acids: CASSSGTDNEQFF. The CDR3 nucleotides read TGTGCCAGCAGCTCCGGGACAGATAATGAGCAGTTCTTC. Supplemented by reference TRBV7-7 and TRBJ2-1, the full variable domain reads GAGVSQSPRYKVTKRGQDVTLRCDPISSHATLYWYQQALGQGPEFLTYFNYEAQPDKSGLPSDRFSAERPEGSISTLTIQRTEQRDSAMYRCASSSGTDNEQFFGPGTRLTVL.

The chain joins TRBV28 to TRBJ2-7; D remains ambiguous. Germline V gene data show CDR1 as MDHEN and CDR2 as SYDVKM. V was pared by 2 bases and J by 5 bases, with 13 bases between. The CDR3 is 14 residues long. Written as DNA, the CDR3 is TGTGCCAGCAGTTTAGGCAGCGACCTCGACGAGCAGTACTTC. Translated, it gives CASSLGSDLDEQYF.

The chain employs TRBV28 and TRBJ1-2, with D uncertain. Germline CDR1 MDHEN, CDR2 SYDVKM. V lost 4 bases to trimming and J lost 0 bases, with 9 bases between them. The CDR3 is made up of 14 amino acids. This CDR3 reads CASSWRGANYGYTF. As DNA, the CDR3 is TGTGCCAGCAGTTGGCGCGGCGCTAACTATGGCTACACCTTC.

The CDR3 DNA reads as TGTGCCAGAAGACAGGGGTTAGGTTATGGCTACACCTTC. It yields the protein CARRQGLGYGYTF. The rearrangement uses TRBV28 and TRBJ1-2; 8 bases map to TRBD1. J gave up 5 bases and V 9 bases, and 8 bases lay outside the gene matches. Germline loops: CDR1 MDHEN, CDR2 SYDVKM. The CDR3 has 13 residues.

V is TRBV28 and J is TRBJ1-1; D uncertain. The CDR3 runs 15 residues. Per the germline V gene, CDR1 is MDHEN and CDR2 is SYDVKM. V was shortened by 5 bases and J by 1 base, with 14 bases between the two germline ends. The CDR3 sequence is CASSPPGVGNTEAFF. The CDR3 DNA follows: TGTGCCAGCAGTCCCCCGGGAGTTGGGAACACTGAAGCTTTCTTT.

This clone was picked up a small number of times. The chain employs TRBV27 and TRBJ1-4; D perhaps matches TRBD1 (6 bases). The V end was cut by 4 bases, the J end by 6 bases, with 15 bases between. The CDR3 runs to 15 residues. The V gene's germline CDR1 is MNHEY and CDR2 SMNVEV (reference sequence). The CDR3 loop is CASSSYRDTDEKLFF. DNA of the CDR3: TGTGCCAGCAGTTCATACCGGGACACGGATGAAAAACTGTTTTTT.

This chain joins TRBV9 and TRBJ2-2; TRBD1 is a possible D gene (6 bases). Trimming took 3 bases from V and 0 from J, leaving 15 bases between them. The CDR3 length is 17 residues. The V gene's germline CDR1 is SGDLS and CDR2 YYNGEE. The CDR3 nucleotides are TGTGCCAGCAGCGGCCGAGAAGCAGGGGCGAACACCGGGGAGCTGTTTTTT. Its protein is CASSGREAGANTGELFF. The variable domain in full, completed from reference TRBV9 and TRBJ2-2, reads DSGVTQTPKHLITATGQRVTLRCSPRSGDLSVYWYQQSLDQGLQFLIQYYNGEERAKGNILERFSAQQFPDLHSELNLSSLELGDSALYFCASSGREAGANTGELFFGEGSRLTVL.

The chain couples TRBV19 to TRBJ1-2; no clear D gene. V was cut by 9 bases and J by 4 bases, with 15 bases left in between. The CDR3 is 13 amino acids. Germline loops: CDR1 LNHDA, CDR2 SQIVND (reference sequence). DNA of the CDR3: TGTGCCAGCCATTTAGCAGAGATCTATGGCTACACCTTC. Translation: CASHLAEIYGYTF.

This chain joins TRBV27 and TRBJ1-6; 8 bases are shared with TRBD1. The CDR3 is 17 residues long. Germline CDR1 is MNHEY and CDR2 is SMNVEV (reference sequence). Trimming took 3 bases from V and 10 from J; bases not matched to a gene: 14. In nucleotides, the CDR3 is TGTGCCAGCAGTTTTCAGCCCCCTGGACAGGGTGGATCACCCCTCCACTTT. Encoded protein: CASSFQPPGQGGSPLHF.

The chain joins TRBV7-3 to TRBJ2-7; TRBD2 might be the D (5 bases). The V and J ends lost 0 bases and 3 bases respectively, with 9 bases between them. The CDR3 runs 14 residues. Germline values: CDR1 SGHTA, CDR2 FQGTGA. In nucleotides, the CDR3 is TGTGCCAGCAGCTTAACCAGCGGAGACTACGAGCAGTACTTC. Its protein product is CASSLTSGDYEQYF.

This chain connects TRBV5-4 to TRBJ2-7; 7 bases are a match to TRBD2. Germline V CDR1 and CDR2: SGHNT, YYREEE (reference sequence). The CDR3 extends over 15 amino acids. V trimming: 4 bases; J trimming: 0 bases; junction bases outside the gene matches: 7. CDR3 in DNA: TGTGCCAGCAGCCAACAGGCTAGCGGCTCCTACGAGCAGTACTTC. Protein: CASSQQASGSYEQYF.

The chain has TRBV5-6 and TRBJ2-1; no reliable D call. V was pared by 5 bases and J by 4 bases, with 4 bases between. The germline gives CDR1 SGHDT, CDR2 YYEEEE. This CDR3 region has 11 residues. CDR3 residues: CASRTYNEQFF. CDR3 bases: TGTGCCAGCAGAACATACAATGAGCAGTTCTTC.

V and J are TRBV5-8 and TRBJ2-5; TRBD1 is a possible D gene (6 bases). The J call may not be correct, given that the DNA end is closer to TRBJ2-7. CDR1 SGHTS and CDR2 YDEGEE come from the germline V gene. This CDR3 has 14 amino acids. Here the CDR3 reads CASSLKTGTYEQYF. CDR3 coding DNA: TGTGCCAGCAGCCTAAAGACAGGTACCTACGAGCAGTACTTC.

The rearrangement links TRBV7-2 to TRBJ2-7; D not resolved. CDR1 SGHTA and CDR2 FQGNSA come from the germline V gene. The CDR3 totals 13 residues. Between the trimmed V and J ends, which lost 5 bases and 4 bases, there was a span of 12 bases. This CDR3 reads CASSPQRGYEQYF. The CDR3 DNA follows: TGTGCCAGCAGCCCCCAGCGAGGATACGAGCAGTACTTC.

This chain joins TRBV30 and TRBJ2-2; 7 nucleotides agree with TRBD1. Germline lookup yields CDR1 GTSNPN and CDR2 SVGIG (reference sequence). Trimming took 8 bases from V and 1 from J; bases not matched to a gene: 7. The CDR3 is made up of 14 amino acids. The CDR3 region has the DNA TGTGCCAGGACCCGGGACAGGAACACCGGGGAGCTGTTTTTT. It specifies CARTRDRNTGELFF.

The chain uses TRBV19 and TRBJ1-5; the D gene is possibly TRBD1 (5 bases). There are 15 residues in the CDR3. Deletions cut 3 bases from V and 0 bases from J, with 9 bases between. Germline CDR1 LNHDA, CDR2 SQIVND (reference sequence). The CDR3 here is CASSMRRDSNQPQHF. The CDR3 nucleotides read TGTGCCAGTAGTATGCGCAGGGATAGCAATCAGCCCCAGCATTTT.

CDR3 in amino acids: CASSQVPFRGTIYF. CDR3 DNA: TGCGCCAGCAGCCAGGTTCCCTTTCGGGGTACCATATATTTT. V and J are TRBV4-1 and TRBJ1-3; D is undetermined. The V gene lost 3 bases and the J gene lost 10 bases, with 16 bases spanning the gap. The CDR3 covers 14 residues. CDR1 and CDR2 (germline): MGHRA, YSYEKL.

The genes are TRBV30 and TRBJ1-6; D gene uncertain. The CDR3 runs to 14 residues. Trimming left V 2 bases short and J 3 bases short, with 8 bases between. CDR1 GTSNPN and CDR2 SVGIG come from the germline V gene (reference sequence). CDR3 residues: CAWSYSSYNSPLHF. In nucleotides, the CDR3 is TGTGCCTGGAGTTATAGCAGCTATAATTCACCCCTCCACTTT.

CDR3 in DNA: TGTGCCAGCAACCAAGGAGGGCCCCCTGCGCAGTATTTT. It codes for CASNQGGPPAQYF. The chain joins TRBV28 to TRBJ2-3; maybe TRBD2 (6 bases). From germline, CDR1 is MDHEN and CDR2 SYDVKM. Trimming took 7 bases from V and 10 from J, leaving 18 bases between them. This CDR3 has 13 residues.

The chain recombines TRBV28 with TRBJ1-1; TRBD1 aligns across 7 bases. The junction had 8 bases not matched to a gene; V was cut back by 6 bases and J by 7 bases. CDR3 length equals 13 residues. Germline CDR1 MDHEN, CDR2 SYDVKM. CDR3 DNA: TGTGCCAGCAGATCGACCCGGGACAGTGAAGCTTTCTTT. This encodes CASRSTRDSEAFF.

The chain has TRBV19 and TRBJ2-7, with 10 bases fitting TRBD1. The germline CDR1 and CDR2 sequences are LNHDA and SQIVND (reference sequence). Trimming cost V 6 bases and J 1 base; bases outside gene matches: 3. The CDR3 runs 14 residues. As DNA, the CDR3 is TGTGCCAGTAGACCGGGACAGGGGTCCTACGAGCAGTACTTC. As protein: CASRPGQGSYEQYF.

The chain combines TRBV4-2 with TRBJ1-4; D might be TRBD1 (6 bases). V lost 0 bases to trimming and J lost 7 bases, with 18 bases between them. The CDR3 has 17 residues. Germline loops: CDR1 LGHNA, CDR2 YNFKEQ. CDR3 in DNA: TGTGCCAGCAGCCAAGACGTCTCGGGCAGGGGTTTTGAAAAACTGTTTTTT. This encodes CASSQDVSGRGFEKLFF.

The CDR3 sequence is CASNGDGRASYNEQFF. The CDR3 DNA reads TGTGCCAGCAACGGGGATGGGAGGGCCTCCTACAATGAGCAGTTCTTC. J is TRBJ2-1 and V is TRBV28; 7 positions match TRBD2. The CDR3 covers 16 residues. J was trimmed by 0 bases and V by 7 bases; bases with no gene match: 9. Germline-derived CDR1 and CDR2 are MDHEN and SYDVKM.

The DNA for the CDR3 is TGTGCCACCAGCAGAGATTCGGGGACAGGGGGTGGCTACACCTTC. Protein product: CATSRDSGTGGGYTF. The chain carries TRBV15 and TRBJ1-2; TRBD1 matches at 11 bases. The CDR3 totals 15 residues. Trimming removed 0 bases from V and 7 bases from J; junction bases left unmatched: 4. CDR1 and CDR2 (germline): LNHNV, YYDKDF (reference sequence).

Points on this clone: At one end, the junction sequence differs from germline, possibly due to a read error. V and J are TRBV7-7 and TRBJ2-7, with 9 bases that match TRBD1. There are 17 residues in the CDR3. Germline assignment: CDR1 SSHAT and CDR2 FNYEAQ (reference sequence). This chain's CDR3 is CASSLTGKGQGWYEQYF. The CDR3 DNA is TGTGCTAGCAGCTTAACGGGAAAGGGACAGGGTTGGTACGAGCAGTACTTC.

The gene calls are TRBV5-1 and TRBJ1-2, with 8 bases lining up with TRBD1. CDR3 length: 13 residues. Germline V lookup: CDR1 SGHRS, CDR2 YFSETQ. With V trimmed by 9 bases and J by 4 bases, 8 bases remained unmatched. The CDR3 DNA reads as TGCGCCACCTCGGACAGGGCGGGCTATGGCTACACCTTC. Protein product: CATSDRAGYGYTF.

This rearrangement joins TRBV9 to TRBJ1-4; a possible D gene is TRBD1 (5 bases). Trimming shortened V by 1 base and J by 2 bases, and 12 bases separated the two germline ends. CDR1 is SGDLS and CDR2 is YYNGEE in the germline V gene. The CDR3 runs 16 residues. The CDR3 spells CASSVSGISTNEKLFF. CDR3 DNA: TGTGCCAGCAGCGTATCAGGGATATCGACTAATGAAAAACTGTTTTTT.